Presented here are 11 T cell receptor beta chains from one specimen sequenced in a study of CD8 T cells in ankylosing spondylitis. TCRdb fed the 5' RACE reads into MiXCR, producing one record per CDR3 protein. The sample contains about 340,000 distinct CDR3 sequences, around 8% of which appear only once. No antigen has been assigned to these receptors. Overall study findings and caveats: A motif of roughly eight highly homologous TCR beta variants was seen as apparently characteristic of ankylosing spondylitis blood.

Input material: blood, either unsorted or a sorted T cell fraction (not recorded which). These receptors came from a male donor with ankylosing spondylitis.

This clonotype was recorded a few times. The J gene is TRBJ2-7, the V gene TRBV12-5; 7 positions agree with TRBD1. The germline gives CDR1 LGHNT, CDR2 FRNRAP. The V segment lost 4 bases and the J segment 0 bases; nucleotides outside the gene matches: 6. The CDR3 covers 15 residues. The CDR3 DNA sequence: TGTGCTAGTGGTTGGGGACAGTATTTCTCCTACGAGCAGTACTTC. Translation gives CASGWGQYFSYEQYF.

Comments on this clonotype: The junction departs from germline at one end; a sequencing error may be responsible. V usage is TRBV4-1 and J usage is TRBJ2-7; D could derive from TRBD1 or TRBD2 (5 bases each). The CDR3 totals 13 residues. Germline CDR1 MGHRA, CDR2 YSYEKL. The CDR3 here is CASSQDLDRGRDF. The CDR3 DNA reads as TGCGCCAGCAGCCAAGATTTAGACCGGGGACGGGACTTC.

The genes are TRBV30 and TRBJ1-1; D is possibly TRBD1 (5 bases). The CDR3 covers 11 residues. Between the trimmed V and J ends, which lost 5 bases and 4 bases, there was a span of 8 bases. The germline gives CDR1 GTSNPN, CDR2 SVGIG (reference sequence). The CDR3 nucleotides read TGTGCCTGGGGCGGGGGCACTGAAGCTTTCTTT. Its translation: CAWGGGTEAFF. The full variable domain, rest sourced from reference TRBV30 and TRBJ1-1, is SQTIHQWPATLVQPVGSPLSLECTVEGTSNPNLYWYRQAAGRGLQLLFYSVGIGQISSEVPQNLSASRPQDRQFILSSKKLLLSDSGFYLCAWGGGTEAFFGQGTRLTVV.

The genes are TRBV3-1 and TRBJ2-7; 7 nucleotides match TRBD1. The CDR3 length is 13 residues. The V gene end was trimmed by 4 bases and the J gene end by 9 bases; junction bases not matched to a gene: 9. The germline V gene has CDR1 LGHDT and CDR2 YNNKEL (reference sequence). The CDR3 bases are TGTGCCAGCAGCCCAGGGGGAACCCGAGGGCAGTACTTC. This encodes CASSPGGTRGQYF.

In its sample, this clonotype was seen many times. This chain joins TRBV7-2 and TRBJ2-7; D is perhaps TRBD2 (5 bases). Germline CDR1 reads SGHTA; CDR2 reads FQGNSA. Trimming stripped 1 base from V and 2 bases from J, with 12 bases between. CDR3 length equals 15 residues. CDR3 in DNA: TGTGCCAGCAGCTTAGTTGAGGGAACAGCCTACGAGCAGTACTTC. Its translation: CASSLVEGTAYEQYF.

This clonotype has ten or more counts. The V gene is TRBV20-1, the J gene TRBJ1-5; tentative D call: TRBD1 (6 bases). V dropped 3 bases and J dropped 1 base, with 19 bases sitting between them. The CDR3 consists of 17 residues. Germline loops: CDR1 DFQATT, CDR2 SNEGSKA (reference sequence). CDR3 sequence (DNA): TGCAGTGCTAGTTTGGGCACAGGGCTTGGGAGCAATCAGCCCCAGCATTTT. Its translation: CSASLGTGLGSNQPQHF.

This clonotype was detected only a few times. The chain employs TRBV29-1 and TRBJ2-4, with 11 bases aligning to TRBD2. Per germline, CDR1 SQVTM and CDR2 ANQGSEA. J was trimmed by 1 base and V by 3 bases; bases with no gene match: 11. CDR3 length equals 18 residues. The chain's CDR3 is CSVDLAGGTMGAKNIQYF. The CDR3 DNA reads TGCAGCGTTGATCTAGCGGGAGGCACAATGGGGGCCAAAAACATTCAGTACTTC.

The J gene is TRBJ2-7, the V gene TRBV2, with TRBD1 as a possible D gene (6 bases). This CDR3 is built from 14 residues. Trimming cost V 7 bases and J 3 bases, with 16 bases left between them. CDR1 SNHLY and CDR2 FYNNEI come from the germline V gene. CDR3 nucleotide sequence: TGTGCCAGCAAGAGGGAGACAGGCCACTACGAGCAGTACTTC. It specifies CASKRETGHYEQYF.

This clonotype was counted many times. This chain links TRBV27 with TRBJ2-1; 10 bases map to TRBD1. Trimming at V came to 1 base and at J to 8 bases, leaving 5 bases not matched to a gene. CDR1 and CDR2 from the germline V gene are MNHEY and SMNVEV (reference sequence). This CDR3 is built from 15 residues. Written as DNA, the CDR3 is TGTGCCAGCAGTTTATTCCAGACAGGGGGCGATGAGCAGTTCTTC. It translates to CASSLFQTGGDEQFF.

This clonotype was detected a few times. The chain couples TRBV28 to TRBJ2-5; D gene ambiguous. V lost 3 bases and J lost 2, with 19 bases in between. The CDR3 is 17 residues long. Per germline, CDR1 MDHEN and CDR2 SYDVKM. The CDR3 sequence: CASSFLPPRKYQETQYF. The CDR3 nucleotides are TGTGCCAGCAGTTTCCTACCCCCCCGCAAGTATCAAGAGACCCAGTACTTC.

This chain uses TRBV6-2 or TRBV6-3 with TRBJ2-7, with 10 bases lining up with TRBD2. The CDR3 runs 16 residues. Trimming cost V 5 bases and J 5 bases; bases outside gene matches: 12. The germline gives CDR1 MNHEY, CDR2 SVGEGT. The CDR3 region has the DNA TGTGCCAGCAGTCGGGCCACTAGCGGGAACCAAAACGAGCAGTACTTC. It is translated as CASSRATSGNQNEQYF.